This T cell receptor beta chain was retrieved from a study of shared clonotypes between healthy human individuals. Whole-study context: The donor group consisted of a couple of women and three men, aged 18 to 49. Whole-study results and caveats: Shared clonotypes: 4.5% to 6.5% naive CD4, around 3.5% naive CD8, about 2.4% memory CD4, approximately 0.4% memory CD8.

Turning to this clone: The target antigen is unknown.

Germline CDR1 reads SGHRS; CDR2 reads YFSETQ. V gave up 0 bases and J gave up 5 bases, with 9 bases separating them. This CDR3 has 13 amino acids. Genomic DNA from each subset was divided evenly over several immunoSEQ plates. This table comes from immunoSEQ multiplex PCR, and its TCRdb copy is limited to in-frame clones, with some not included. The repertoire consists of hundreds of thousands of clones, with under 80% occurring once and the leading ten covering about 1.8%. The chain has TRBV5-1 and TRBJ2-7; D is undetermined. Material for sequencing was memory CD4+ T cells sorted from blood. This sample's subset: CD45RA-negative fraction. The TCR comes from a woman aged 25 to 39 in good health. CDR3 region: CASSLDEPHEQYF. CDR3 sequence (DNA): TGCGCCAGCAGCTTGGACGAGCCCCACGAGCAGTACTTC.